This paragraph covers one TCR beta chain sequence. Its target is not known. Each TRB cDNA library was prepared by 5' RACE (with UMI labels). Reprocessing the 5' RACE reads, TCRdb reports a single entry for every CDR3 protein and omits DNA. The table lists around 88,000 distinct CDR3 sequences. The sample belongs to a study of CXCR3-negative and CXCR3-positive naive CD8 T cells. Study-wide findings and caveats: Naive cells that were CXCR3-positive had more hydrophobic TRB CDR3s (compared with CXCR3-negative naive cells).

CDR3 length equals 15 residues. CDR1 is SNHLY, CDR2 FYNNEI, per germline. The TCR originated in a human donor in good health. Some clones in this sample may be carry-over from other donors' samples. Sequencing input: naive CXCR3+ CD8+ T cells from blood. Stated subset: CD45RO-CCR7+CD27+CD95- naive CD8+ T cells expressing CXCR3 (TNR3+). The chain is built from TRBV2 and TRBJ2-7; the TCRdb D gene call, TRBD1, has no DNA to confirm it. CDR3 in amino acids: CASLDSGTVYYEQYF.